The subject of this entry is one T cell receptor beta chain. Time point of the sample: pre-sensitization, week 0. Described treatment: therapeutic diphenylcyclopropenone sensitization with weekly scalp DPC. Germline CDR1 reads MDHEN; CDR2 reads SYDVKM. The CDR3 loop spans 15 amino acids. With 6 bases removed from V and 4 bases from J, the gap between germline ends came to 15 bases. Each CDR3 protein gets one entry after TCRdb re-called the RACE reads with MiXCR. Of 150,000 to 200,000 distinct CDR3 sequences in the sample, nearly 30% are singletons; the top ten hold roughly 3%. This record belongs to a study of human T cells and chemical hapten exposure.

The sample here was whole blood, taken in connection with sensitization to the hapten diphenylcyclopropenone (DPC). This chain connects TRBV28 to TRBJ1-4, with a tentative D call TRBD1 (6 bases). This clonotype was sampled from a woman in her 30s with alopecia areata. Some clones in this sample may be carry-over from other donors' samples. CDR3 sequence (DNA): TGTGCCAGCAGCCTTGGGGGCGTGAGTAATGAAAAACTGTTTTTT. This gives the protein CASSLGGVSNEKLFF.